The 24 T cell receptor beta chains given below trace back to one sample, sequenced in a study of vaccination effects on CD4 cells after COVID-19. These receptors' antigens are unknown. Repertoires were generated with immunoSEQ multiplex PCR, while TCRdb's copy carries only in-frame clones and drops some. Of around 25,000 clones listed, 65% to 80% are singletons. At the end of around eleven days of culture, CD4+ T cells were isolated. The input for sequencing was CD4+ T cells from PBMCs cultured without peptide, taken before COVID-19 vaccination. These receptors originate from a human donor who received a COVID-19 vaccine.

This clone is medium-sized. The chain joins TRBV15 to TRBJ2-6; D unclear. This CDR3 comprises 15 residues. Trimming shortened V by 0 bases and J by 5 bases, and 8 bases separated the two germline ends. Germline assignment: CDR1 LNHNV and CDR2 YYDKDF (reference sequence). CDR3 bases: TGTGCCACCAGCAGAGACTCCCACCGGGCCAACGTCCTGACTTTC. Translation: CATSRDSHRANVLTF.

This chain joins TRBV7-2 and TRBJ2-1; a possible D gene is TRBD2 (5 bases). This CDR3 region has 11 residues. Germline assignment: CDR1 SGHTA and CDR2 FQGNSA. Trimming stripped 3 bases from V and 10 bases from J, with 7 bases between. CDR3 nucleotide sequence: TGTGCCAGCAGCTTCACGGGGGAGCAGTTCTTC. Its protein product is CASSFTGEQFF.

The chain has TRBV28 and TRBJ1-1; D possibly corresponds to TRBD1 (5 bases). The CDR3 loop spans 15 amino acids. V was shortened by 7 bases and J by 4 bases, with 19 bases between the two germline ends. CDR1 is MDHEN and CDR2 is SYDVKM in the germline V gene. CDR3 bases: TGTGCCAGCAAACGTACAGGTCCATTGGGCACTGAAGCTTTCTTT. As protein: CASKRTGPLGTEAFF.

The rearrangement uses TRBV29-1 and TRBJ1-1, with TRBD1 as a possible D gene (5 bases). The CDR3 length is 14 residues. V was cut by 1 base and J by 4 bases, with 13 bases left in between. The germline gives CDR1 SQVTM, CDR2 ANQGSEA. The CDR3 nucleotides are TGCAGCGTTGAAGTGTTGGGGCAGGGCACTGAAGCTTTCTTT. It codes for CSVEVLGQGTEAFF. Using reference TRBV29-1 and TRBJ1-1 for the parts outside the CDR3, the full variable domain is SAVISQKPSRDICQRGTSLTIQCQVDSQVTMMFWYRQQPGQSLTLIATANQGSEATYESGFVIDKFPISRPNLTFSTLTVSNMSPEDSSIYLCSVEVLGQGTEAFFGQGTRLTVV.

V usage is TRBV7-9 and J usage is TRBJ1-2; D is possibly TRBD1 (6 bases). This CDR3 comprises 13 residues. Trimming pared 7 bases from V and 8 bases from J, leaving 17 bases between. The V gene's germline CDR1 is SEHNR and CDR2 FQNEAQ (reference sequence). In DNA form, the CDR3 reads TGTGCCAGCACGCCGGGGGGGGGCCAAGGCTACACCTTC. Protein product: CASTPGGGQGYTF.

V gene TRBV28 combines with J gene TRBJ2-5; 11 nucleotides line up with TRBD2. The CDR3 spans 14 residues. J lost 4 bases, V lost 6 bases, and 4 bases had no gene match. CDR1 and CDR2 (germline): MDHEN, SYDVKM. CDR3 in DNA: TGTGCCAGCAGGATGACTAGCGGGACAGAGACCCAGTACTTC. Amino acids: CASRMTSGTETQYF.

This clone was picked up one time. This sequence joins TRBV5-1 and TRBJ1-1, with 8 bases lining up with TRBD1. From germline, CDR1 is SGHRS and CDR2 YFSETQ. The ends lost 3 bases at V and 0 bases at J; junction bases unmatched: 4. The CDR3 runs to 15 residues. CDR3 in DNA: TGCGCCAGCAGCTCCGGACAGGGAATGAACACTGAAGCTTTCTTT. Translating it yields CASSSGQGMNTEAFF.

This chain uses TRBV29-1 with TRBJ2-2, with TRBD2 matching 8 bases. This CDR3 has 12 amino acids. Germline CDR1 reads SQVTM; CDR2 reads ANQGSEA. Unmatched junction bases numbered 5, after V lost 7 bases and J lost 7 bases. CDR3 sequence (DNA): TGCAGCGCCCGGGGGGGCAACGGGGAGCTGTTTTTT. Translating it yields CSARGGNGELFF.

The chain joins TRBV6-6 to TRBJ2-7, with D unresolved. CDR1 is MNHNY and CDR2 is SVGAGI in the germline V gene (reference sequence). The CDR3 is 14 amino acids. Trimming shortened V by 2 bases and J by 3 bases, and 11 bases separated the two germline ends. DNA for the CDR3: TGTGCCAGCAGTTACGGCCTGCAAAGCTACGAGCAGTACTTC. The encoded protein is CASSYGLQSYEQYF.

This chain connects TRBV7-2 to TRBJ1-5; D gene unclear. CDR3 length equals 16 residues. In germline, CDR1 is SGHTA, CDR2 FQGNSA. Trimming pared 2 bases from V and 0 bases from J, leaving 11 bases between. CDR3 region: CASSLSRAYSNQPQHF. For the CDR3, the DNA is TGTGCCAGCAGCTTATCCCGGGCCTATAGCAATCAGCCCCAGCATTTT. The complete variable domain, with remaining parts taken from reference TRBV7-2 and TRBJ1-5, reads GAGVSQSPSNKVTEKGKDVELRCDPISGHTALYWYRQSLGQGLEFLIYFQGNSAPDKSGLPSDRFSAERTGGSVSTLTIQRTQQEDSAVYLCASSLSRAYSNQPQHFGDGTRLSIL.

The V call is TRBV5-6, the J call TRBJ1-5; D possibly corresponds to TRBD1 (5 bases). This CDR3 is built from 14 residues. Germline CDR1 SGHDT, CDR2 YYEEEE. Trimming stripped 1 base from V and 2 bases from J, with 7 bases between. The CDR3 is CASSLRGRNQPQHF. CDR3 sequence (DNA): TGTGCCAGCAGCTTGAGGGGTCGCAATCAGCCCCAGCATTTT.

CDR3 sequence (DNA): TGTGCCAGCAGAACGGGGGGGGTAGAGAGGGGCTACACCTTC. Its translation is CASRTGGVERGYTF. V is TRBV2 and J is TRBJ1-2, with D perhaps TRBD1 (5 bases). The CDR3 is made up of 14 amino acids. Germline V gives CDR1 SNHLY, CDR2 FYNNEI. The ends were cut back, 6 bases at V and 8 bases at J, with 19 bases in the middle.

The CDR3 loop is CASSPSGSTDTQYF. Written as DNA, the CDR3 is TGTGCCAGCAGCCCTTCTGGGAGCACAGATACGCAGTATTTT. The V and J genes are TRBV5-4 and TRBJ2-3; D not certain. Per the germline V gene, CDR1 is SGHNT and CDR2 is YYREEE (reference sequence). The CDR3 extends over 14 amino acids. The V end was cut by 4 bases, the J end by 0 bases, with 9 bases between. The full variable domain, rest sourced from reference TRBV5-4 and TRBJ2-3, is ETGVTQSPTHLIKTRGQQVTLRCSSQSGHNTVSWYQQALGQGPQFIFQYYREEENGRGNFPPRFSGLQFPNYSSELNVNALELDDSALYLCASSPSGSTDTQYFGPGTRLTVL.

The DNA of the CDR3 is TGTGCCAGCAGATACGGACAGGGGCGGGAGACCCAGTACTTC. Its protein is CASRYGQGRETQYF. This sequence joins TRBV5-4 and TRBJ2-5; 9 nucleotides agree with TRBD1. The CDR3 runs to 14 residues. Germline-derived CDR1 and CDR2 are SGHNT and YYREEE (reference sequence). After removal of 5 bases from V and 5 bases from J, the junction contained 7 bases not matched to a gene.

The chain has TRBV4-3 and TRBJ1-2, with D tentatively TRBD1 (5 bases). Germline CDR1 reads LGHNA; CDR2 reads YSLEER. V lost 1 base and J 4 bases, leaving 19 bases between the germline ends. CDR3 size: 17 residues. This CDR3 reads CASSQGVSPRDGYGYTF. CDR3 in DNA: TGCGCCAGCAGCCAAGGCGTATCTCCAAGGGACGGCTATGGCTACACCTTC.

This chain uses TRBV2 with TRBJ2-4; no firm D call. CDR1 SNHLY and CDR2 FYNNEI come from the germline V gene. V lost 5 bases to trimming and J lost 9 bases, with 11 bases between them. This CDR3 region has 12 residues. CDR3 in DNA: TGTGCCAGCAGTCCAACCGACTTCATTCAGTACTTC. Its protein is CASSPTDFIQYF.

This clone was counted only a few times. Compared with germline, one end of the junction differs, possibly owing to a read error. The gene calls are TRBV6-1 and TRBJ2-7; 10 bases match TRBD1. The CDR3 runs to 13 residues. Germline-derived CDR1 and CDR2 are MNHNS and SASEGT. This chain's CDR3 is CASSEGGQGHMNF. For the CDR3, the DNA is TGTGCCAGCAGTGAAGGGGGACAGGGGCATATGAACTTC.

The chain recombines TRBV19 with TRBJ1-5, with D unclear. The V end was cut by 1 base, the J end by 1 base, with 8 bases between. This CDR3 has 15 residues. Germline V gene sequence: CDR1 LNHDA, CDR2 SQIVND (reference sequence). CDR3 amino acids: CASSIGGRSNQPQHF. CDR3 nucleotide sequence: TGTGCCAGTAGTATAGGAGGCAGAAGCAATCAGCCCCAGCATTTT.

V is TRBV7-8 and J is TRBJ1-5, with D uncertain. The V end lost 5 bases, the J end lost 7 bases, and 9 bases lay between the germline ends. Germline-derived CDR1 and CDR2 are SGHVS and FQNEAQ. The CDR3 has 12 amino acids. The CDR3 DNA reads as TGTGCCAGCAGCCGGGTGGGGCAGCCCCAGCATTTT. Protein sequence: CASSRVGQPQHF.

The V gene is TRBV30, the J gene TRBJ2-7; 11 bases are shared with TRBD1. Germline V gives CDR1 GTSNPN, CDR2 SVGIG (reference sequence). The CDR3 runs to 11 residues. CDR3: CSGTGGYEQYF. In DNA form, the CDR3 reads TGTTCCGGGACAGGGGGCTACGAGCAGTACTTC.

The chain employs TRBV10-3 and TRBJ2-1; 7 bases are a match to TRBD2. The CDR3 covers 12 residues. The V segment lost 8 bases and the J segment 3 bases; nucleotides outside the gene matches: 1. Per the germline V gene, CDR1 is ENHRY and CDR2 is SYGVKD. The CDR3 spells CAIAGDYNEQFF. The CDR3 DNA is TGTGCCATCGCGGGGGACTACAATGAGCAGTTCTTC.

The chain links TRBV9 to TRBJ2-4, with D perhaps TRBD2 (5 bases). The germline V and J ends were trimmed by 2 bases and 8 bases, with 11 bases remaining between them. Germline V gene lookup returns CDR1 SGDLS and CDR2 YYNGEE. The CDR3 has 13 amino acids. This CDR3 is CASSVEVRDIQYF. CDR3 sequence (DNA): TGTGCCAGCAGCGTGGAAGTGCGGGACATTCAGTACTTC.

This clone was seen a single time. V gene TRBV29-1 combines with J gene TRBJ1-2; TRBD1 might be the D (5 bases). Trimming stripped 6 bases from V and 5 bases from J, with 22 bases between. This CDR3 has 15 amino acids. Germline V CDR1 and CDR2: SQVTM, ANQGSEA. In nucleotides, the CDR3 is TGCAGCGTAGGGGACCCGGCCTTCATCGGGTATGGCTACACCTTC. This translates into CSVGDPAFIGYGYTF. Full variable domain (missing parts from reference TRBV29-1 and TRBJ1-2): SAVISQKPSRDICQRGTSLTIQCQVDSQVTMMFWYRQQPGQSLTLIATANQGSEATYESGFVIDKFPISRPNLTFSTLTVSNMSPEDSSIYLCSVGDPAFIGYGYTFGSGTRLTVV.

The CDR3: CASSSSGGEITDTQYF. The CDR3 nucleotides are TGCGCCAGCAGCTCTAGCGGGGGCGAAATCACAGATACGCAGTATTTT. The chain is built from TRBV10-1 and TRBJ2-3, with 10 bases lining up with TRBD2. The CDR3 spans 16 residues. The V gene end was trimmed by 6 bases and the J gene end by 2 bases; junction bases not matched to a gene: 8. Germline V gene data show CDR1 as WNHNN and CDR2 as SYGVQD (reference sequence).